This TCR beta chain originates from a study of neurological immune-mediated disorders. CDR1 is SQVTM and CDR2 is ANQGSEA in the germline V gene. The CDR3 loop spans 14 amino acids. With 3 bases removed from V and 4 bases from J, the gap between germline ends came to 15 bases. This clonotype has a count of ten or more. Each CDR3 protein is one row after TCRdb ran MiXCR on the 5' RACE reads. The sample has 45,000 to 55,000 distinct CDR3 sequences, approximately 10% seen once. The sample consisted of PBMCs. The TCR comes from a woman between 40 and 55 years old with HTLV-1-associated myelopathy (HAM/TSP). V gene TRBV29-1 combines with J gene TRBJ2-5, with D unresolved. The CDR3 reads CSVDSVGRIETQYF. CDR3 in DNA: TGCAGCGTTGATTCGGTCGGCCGAATAGAGACCCAGTACTTC.